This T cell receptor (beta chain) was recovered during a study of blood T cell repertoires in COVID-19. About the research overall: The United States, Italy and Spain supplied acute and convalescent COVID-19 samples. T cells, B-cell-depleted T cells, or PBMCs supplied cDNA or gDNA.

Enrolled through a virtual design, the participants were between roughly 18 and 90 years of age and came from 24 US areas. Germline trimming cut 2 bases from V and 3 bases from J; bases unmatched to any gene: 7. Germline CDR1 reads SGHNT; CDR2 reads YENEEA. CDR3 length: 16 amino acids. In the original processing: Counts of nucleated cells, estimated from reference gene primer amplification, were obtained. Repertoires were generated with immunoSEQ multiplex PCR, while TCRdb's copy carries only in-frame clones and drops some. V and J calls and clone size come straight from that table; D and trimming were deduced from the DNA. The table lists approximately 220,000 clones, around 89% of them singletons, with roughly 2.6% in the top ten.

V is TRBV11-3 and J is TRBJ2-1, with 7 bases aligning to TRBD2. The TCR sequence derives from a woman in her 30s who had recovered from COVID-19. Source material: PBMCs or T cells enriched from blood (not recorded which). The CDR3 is CASSLNRDYLYNEQFF. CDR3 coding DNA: TGTGCCAGCAGCTTAAACCGGGACTACCTCTACAATGAGCAGTTCTTC.